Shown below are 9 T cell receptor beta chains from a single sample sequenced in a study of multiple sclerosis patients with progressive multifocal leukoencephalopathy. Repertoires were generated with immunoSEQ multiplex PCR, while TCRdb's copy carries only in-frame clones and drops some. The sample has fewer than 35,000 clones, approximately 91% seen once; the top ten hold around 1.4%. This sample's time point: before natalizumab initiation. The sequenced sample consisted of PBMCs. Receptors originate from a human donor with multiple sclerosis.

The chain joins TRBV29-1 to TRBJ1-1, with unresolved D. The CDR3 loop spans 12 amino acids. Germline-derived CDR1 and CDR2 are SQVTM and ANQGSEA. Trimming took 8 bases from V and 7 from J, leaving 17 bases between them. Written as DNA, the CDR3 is TGCAGCAGACCTGAGACACACAGTGAAGCTTTCTTT. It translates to CSRPETHSEAFF.

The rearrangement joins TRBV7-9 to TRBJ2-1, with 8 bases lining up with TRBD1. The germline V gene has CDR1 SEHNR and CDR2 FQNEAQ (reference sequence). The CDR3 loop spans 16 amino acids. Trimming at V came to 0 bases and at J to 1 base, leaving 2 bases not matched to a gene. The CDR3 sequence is CASSLAGQGSYNEQFF. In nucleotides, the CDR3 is TGTGCCAGCAGCTTAGCAGGACAGGGTTCCTACAATGAGCAGTTCTTC.

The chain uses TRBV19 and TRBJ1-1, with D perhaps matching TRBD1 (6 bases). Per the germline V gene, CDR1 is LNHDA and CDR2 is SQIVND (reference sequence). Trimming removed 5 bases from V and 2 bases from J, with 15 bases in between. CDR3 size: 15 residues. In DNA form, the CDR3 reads TGTGCCAGTAGTTTACGACAGGCTGGAAACACTGAAGCTTTCTTT. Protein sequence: CASSLRQAGNTEAFF. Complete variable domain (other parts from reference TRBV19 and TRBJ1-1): DGGITQSPKYLFRKEGQNVTLSCEQNLNHDAMYWYRQDPGQGLRLIYYSQIVNDFQKGDIAEGYSVSREKKESFPLTVTSAQKNPTAFYLCASSLRQAGNTEAFFGQGTRLTVV.

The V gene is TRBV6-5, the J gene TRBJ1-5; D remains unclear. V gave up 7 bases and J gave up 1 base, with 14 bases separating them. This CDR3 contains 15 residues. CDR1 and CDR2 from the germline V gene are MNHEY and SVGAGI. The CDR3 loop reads CASTRTFGSNQPQHF. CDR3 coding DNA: TGTGCCAGCACCCGAACTTTTGGAAGCAATCAGCCCCAGCATTTT.

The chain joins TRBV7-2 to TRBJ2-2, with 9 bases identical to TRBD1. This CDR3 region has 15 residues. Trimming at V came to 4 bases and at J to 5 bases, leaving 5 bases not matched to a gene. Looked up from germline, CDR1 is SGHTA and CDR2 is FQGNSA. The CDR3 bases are TGTGCCAGCAGCTGGGGGACAGGGAGGACCGGGGAGCTGTTTTTT. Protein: CASSWGTGRTGELFF.

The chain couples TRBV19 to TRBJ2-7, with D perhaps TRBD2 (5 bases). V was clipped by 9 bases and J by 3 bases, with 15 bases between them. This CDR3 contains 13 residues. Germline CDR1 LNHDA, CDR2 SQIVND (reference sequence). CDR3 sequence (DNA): TGTGCCAGCCGAGGGCCTTCCCTCTACGAGCAGTACTTC. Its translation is CASRGPSLYEQYF.

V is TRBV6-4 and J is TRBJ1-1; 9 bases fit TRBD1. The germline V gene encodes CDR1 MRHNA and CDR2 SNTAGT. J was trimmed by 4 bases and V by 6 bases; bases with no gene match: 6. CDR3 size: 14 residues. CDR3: CASRGQGQSTEAFF. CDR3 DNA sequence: TGTGCCAGCAGGGGACAGGGACAGAGCACTGAAGCTTTCTTT.

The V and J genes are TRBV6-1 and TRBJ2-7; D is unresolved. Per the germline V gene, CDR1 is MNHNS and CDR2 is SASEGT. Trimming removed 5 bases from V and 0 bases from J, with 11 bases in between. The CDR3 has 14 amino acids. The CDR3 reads CASSKTRSSYEQYF. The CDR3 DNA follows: TGTGCCAGCAGTAAAACCAGGAGCTCCTACGAGCAGTACTTC.

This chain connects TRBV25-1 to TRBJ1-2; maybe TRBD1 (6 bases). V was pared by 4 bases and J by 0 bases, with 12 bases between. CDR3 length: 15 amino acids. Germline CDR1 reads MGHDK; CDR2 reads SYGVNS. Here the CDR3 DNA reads TGTGCCAGCAGTGTTGGGGGGCTCGCTAACTATGGCTACACCTTC. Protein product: CASSVGGLANYGYTF.